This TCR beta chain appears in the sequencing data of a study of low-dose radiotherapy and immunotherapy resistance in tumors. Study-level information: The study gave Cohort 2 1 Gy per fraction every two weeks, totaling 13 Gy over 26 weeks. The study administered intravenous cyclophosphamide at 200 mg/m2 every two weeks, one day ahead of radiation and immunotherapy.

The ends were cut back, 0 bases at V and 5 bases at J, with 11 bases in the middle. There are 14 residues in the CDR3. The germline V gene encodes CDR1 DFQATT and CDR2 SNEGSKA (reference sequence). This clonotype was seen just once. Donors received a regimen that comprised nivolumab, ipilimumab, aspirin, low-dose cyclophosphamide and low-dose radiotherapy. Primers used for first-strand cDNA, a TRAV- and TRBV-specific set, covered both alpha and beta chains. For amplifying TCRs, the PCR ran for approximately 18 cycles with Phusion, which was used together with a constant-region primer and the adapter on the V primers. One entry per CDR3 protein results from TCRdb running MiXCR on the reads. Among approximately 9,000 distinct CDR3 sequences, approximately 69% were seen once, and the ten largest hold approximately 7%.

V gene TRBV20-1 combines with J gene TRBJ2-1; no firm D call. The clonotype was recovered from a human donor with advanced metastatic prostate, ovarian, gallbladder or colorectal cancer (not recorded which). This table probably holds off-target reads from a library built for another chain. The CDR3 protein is CSARDPRNDNEQFF. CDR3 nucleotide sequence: TGCAGTGCTAGAGACCCCCGTAACGACAATGAGCAGTTCTTC.